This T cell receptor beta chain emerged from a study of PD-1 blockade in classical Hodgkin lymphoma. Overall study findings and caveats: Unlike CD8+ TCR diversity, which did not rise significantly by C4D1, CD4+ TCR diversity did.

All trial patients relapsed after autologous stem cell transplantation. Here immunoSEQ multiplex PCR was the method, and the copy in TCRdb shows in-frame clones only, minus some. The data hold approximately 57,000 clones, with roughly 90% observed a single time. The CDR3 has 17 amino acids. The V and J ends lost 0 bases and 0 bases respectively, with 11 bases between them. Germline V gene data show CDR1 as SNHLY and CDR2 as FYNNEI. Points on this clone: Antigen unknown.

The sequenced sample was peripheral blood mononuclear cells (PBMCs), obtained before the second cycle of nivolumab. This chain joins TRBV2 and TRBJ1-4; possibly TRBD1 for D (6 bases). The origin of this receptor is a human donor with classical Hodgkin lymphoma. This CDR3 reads CASSEARGQSTNEKLFF. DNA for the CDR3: TGTGCCAGCAGTGAAGCCCGCGGACAGTCAACTAATGAAAAACTGTTTTTT.